This T cell receptor beta chain stems from a study of blood T cell repertoires in COVID-19 (dated by TCRdb to the early 2020s). Turning to the overall study: The collaborator samples originated in the United States, Italy and Spain and spanned the acute and convalescent phases of COVID-19. The material from the prospective study consisted of cDNA or gDNA derived from T cells, B-cell-depleted T cells, or PBMCs. Deeply sampled blood TCRbeta repertoires from subjects exposed to, actively infected with, or recovered from COVID-19 were included in the dataset. The repertoires were released in a freely available public database intended as a resource for research on the immune response to SARS-CoV-2. The samples were drawn from two sources: the first 160 participants of the ongoing ImmuneRACE study, and some 1,300 subjects contributed by 6 global collaborators. Sample metadata almost always included a de-identified subject ID, COVID-19 status, age in years and sex. HLA class I and class II types, where available, came from metadata supplied by the sample provider rather than from assay-based typing.

Remarks on this clone: Its antigen specificity is not known. Within one base of it there is no much larger clone, and no base qualities were kept.

TCRbeta CDR3 regions were amplified from genomic DNA using the immunoSEQ Assay, a bias-controlled multiplex PCR. In the paper's pipeline: Within the assay, amplification of reference gene primers was used to estimate how many nucleated cells each sample contained. To quantify the absolute abundance of each unique TCRbeta CDR3 rearrangement, sequence reads were collapsed and filtered. For each sample, productive Simpson clonality was calculated as the square root of Simpson's diversity index over productive rearrangements. Drawn from immuneACCESS, this table holds only the in-frame rearrangements with V and J called that TCRdb kept. Clones are partly lost; checked studies trace under half to an unresolved V gene and leave the rest unexplained. V and J calls and clone size follow that table, whereas D and trimming were derived from the DNA. The sample records about 59,000 clones, around 85% of which are singletons. Roughly 10% of the sample rests with the top ten.

CDR1 and CDR2 (SGHRS, YFSETQ) derive from the germline V gene. Trimming costs V 0 bases and J 3 bases, and their ends lie 15 bases apart. From the cysteine up to the phenylalanine, the CDR3 has a length of 16 residues. The kept DNA is CDR3 alone, 48 bases in frame from the first base. Whole blood was collected in K2EDTA tubes by collaborating institutions according to the institutions' own protocols. For TCRbeta analysis, collaborator samples were shipped as frozen whole blood, as isolated PBMCs, or as DNA extracted from either sample type. The paper's findings and limits, for the study overall: Clinical and demographic metadata were provided uncurated, with the amount varying by source and participant.

The sequenced sample was peripheral blood. This clonotype originated in a human donor in a cohort sampled during active COVID-19. Rearrangement joined TRBV5-1 to TRBJ1-1; no confident D gene assignment can be made. CDR3 sequence: CASSLGFGAVDTEAFF. The DNA reads as follows: TGCGCCAGCAGCTTGGGTTTCGGCGCGGTGGACACTGAAGCTTTCTTT. The CDR3, completed at both ends by the reference TRBV5-1 and TRBJ1-1 genes, gives the full variable domain KAGVTQTPRYLIKTRGQQVTLSCSPISGHRSVSWYQQTPGQGLQFLFEYFSETQRNKGNFPGRFSGRQFSNSRSEMNVSTLELGDSALYLCASSLGFGAVDTEAFFGQGTRLTVV.